The 9 T cell receptor beta chains below were found in one sample sequenced in a study of Ad26.COV2.S vaccination and SARS-CoV-2 variants. Treatment: around 19 received Ad26.COV2.S at low or high dose, single or two shots; 5 received placebo; per-sample allocation not given. Following the first vaccine or placebo injection, samples were taken on day 63. Profiled with immunoSEQ multiplex PCR; TCRdb holds only in-frame clones, not every one. The sample lists more than 250,000 clones; approximately 87% were seen once. Sequencing was performed on peripheral blood, taken in a trial of Ad26.COV2.S vaccine versus placebo. All receptors derive from a person between 18 and 65 years old who received the Ad26.COV2.S COVID-19 vaccine or a placebo.

The J gene is TRBJ2-4, the V gene TRBV28; D remains ambiguous. Germline V gene data show CDR1 as MDHEN and CDR2 as SYDVKM. The V gene lost 4 bases and the J gene lost 0 bases, with 10 bases spanning the gap. The CDR3 spans 15 residues. As DNA, the CDR3 is TGTGCCAGCAGTTGGGCCTGGACAGCCAAAAACATTCAGTACTTC. It is translated as CASSWAWTAKNIQYF. Supplemented by reference TRBV28 and TRBJ2-4, the full variable domain reads DVKVTQSSRYLVKRTGEKVFLECVQDMDHENMFWYRQDPGLGLRLIYFSYDVKMKEKGDIPEGYSVSREKKERFSLILESASTNQTSMYLCASSWAWTAKNIQYFGAGTRLSVL.

The V call is TRBV9, the J call TRBJ1-1; D is possibly TRBD1 (6 bases). The CDR3 extends over 14 amino acids. Germline V gene lookup returns CDR1 SGDLS and CDR2 YYNGEE. The V end was cut by 2 bases, the J end by 0 bases, with 8 bases between. The CDR3 sequence is CASSVGALNTEAFF. The CDR3 DNA reads TGTGCCAGCAGCGTGGGGGCTTTGAACACTGAAGCTTTCTTT.

The chain recombines TRBV5-1 with TRBJ2-3; perhaps TRBD2 as D (6 bases). With 7 bases removed from V and 5 bases from J, the gap between germline ends came to 20 bases. The CDR3 consists of 15 residues. CDR1 is SGHRS and CDR2 is YFSETQ in the germline V gene. This CDR3 is CASHSGGETLDTQYF. The CDR3 DNA reads as TGCGCCAGCCACTCCGGAGGGGAGACCCTAGATACGCAGTATTTT.

The chain links TRBV10-3 to TRBJ1-1; D is ambiguous. The germline CDR1 and CDR2 sequences are ENHRY and SYGVKD. CDR3 length: 14 residues. V gave up 0 bases and J gave up 6 bases, with 11 bases separating them. The CDR3 DNA is TGTGCCATCAGTGAGTCGCGGCCCGGGGCTGAAGCTTTCTTT. It is translated as CAISESRPGAEAFF.

This clone was observed a handful of times. V usage is TRBV15 and J usage is TRBJ1-2, with D perhaps matching TRBD1 (6 bases). The germline V gene has CDR1 LNHNV and CDR2 YYDKDF (reference sequence). The CDR3 runs 15 residues. Trimming pared 1 base from V and 5 bases from J, leaving 14 bases between. For the CDR3, the DNA is TGTGCCACCAGCAGAGGGACAGCCCCGTCTTATGGCTACACCTTC. As protein: CATSRGTAPSYGYTF.

This clone was seen just once. The chain uses TRBV6-5 and TRBJ2-7, with a weak D call TRBD1 (5 bases). Germline CDR1 reads MNHEY; CDR2 reads SVGAGI. CDR3 length: 13 amino acids. Trimming took off 7 bases at V and 2 bases at J, with 12 bases between the two ends. This CDR3 is CASNQRGTYEQYF. CDR3 DNA: TGTGCCAGCAACCAAAGGGGAACCTACGAGCAGTACTTC.

J is TRBJ2-7 and V is TRBV6-6; TRBD1 is a possible D gene (5 bases). V lost 6 bases and J lost 7, with 10 bases in between. Per the germline V gene, CDR1 is MNHNY and CDR2 is SVGAGI (reference sequence). The CDR3 runs 11 residues. CDR3 region: CASSPGFEQYF. CDR3 DNA sequence: TGTGCCAGCAGCCCAGGGTTTGAGCAGTACTTC.

The chain carries TRBV6-4 and TRBJ2-7; D might be TRBD1 or TRBD2, each matching 6 bases. V lost 2 bases and J lost 3, with 14 bases in between. Germline CDR1 reads MRHNA; CDR2 reads SNTAGT. The CDR3 loop spans 15 amino acids. CDR3 nucleotides: TGTGCCAGCAGTGACGTGTGGGGGCGGGGCTACGAGCAGTACTTC. It is translated as CASSDVWGRGYEQYF.

The genes are TRBV29-1 and TRBJ2-1; no reliable D call. The germline V gene has CDR1 SQVTM and CDR2 ANQGSEA. V was pared by 0 bases and J by 0 bases, with 12 bases between. The CDR3 consists of 16 residues. CDR3 sequence: CSVEDRRRSSYNEQFF. The CDR3 nucleotides read TGCAGCGTTGAAGATCGACGGCGAAGCTCCTACAATGAGCAGTTCTTC.